This TCR beta chain emerged from a study of graft-versus-host responses after intestinal transplantation. Only one count was recorded for this clone. Antigen: not known. Sequenced by immunoSEQ multiplex PCR; TCRdb stores in-frame clones only, minus some. The table records some 110,000 clones, around 94% of them present only once. The V gene's germline CDR1 is MGHRA and CDR2 YSYEKL. J was trimmed by 4 bases and V by 1 base; bases with no gene match: 8. CDR3 length equals 16 residues. This sequence joins TRBV4-1 and TRBJ1-1; 8 positions agree with TRBD1. Sequencing was performed on unstimulated CD8+ T cells sorted from spleen or lymph node cells, taken before transplant. The sequence was collected from a human donor who was the organ donor for an intestinal transplant. The DNA for the CDR3 is TGCGCCAGCAGCCAAGTAGGCCTGGACAGGGCCACTGAAGCTTTCTTT. It specifies CASSQVGLDRATEAFF.